The clone carrying this T cell receptor (beta chain) occurred once. The data were obtained in a study of blood T cell repertoires in COVID-19. Overall study context: PBMCs, B-cell-depleted T cells, or T cells provided the cDNA or gDNA that made up the material.

Clones were sequenced by immunoSEQ multiplex PCR, and TCRdb holds only the in-frame ones, with some missing. The profile covers under 200,000 clones, with 79% appearing a single time and 8.1% taken by the ten largest. This CDR3 contains 16 residues. Deletions cut 2 bases from V and 5 bases from J, with 15 bases between. Germline-derived CDR1 and CDR2 are MNHEY and SVGEGT. The origin of this receptor is a woman in her sixties or seventies with COVID-19, enrolled during active disease. Material: peripheral blood. This rearrangement joins TRBV6-2 or TRBV6-3 to TRBJ2-2; tentatively, D is TRBD1 (5 bases). CDR3 region: CASSYATRVRTGELFF. The CDR3, as DNA: TGTGCCAGCAGTTACGCAACCAGGGTGAGGACCGGGGAGCTGTTTTTT.